This TCR beta chain derives from a study of response to subunit inactivated influenza vaccine. Whole-study findings and limits: With each seasonal influenza vaccination, the authors suggested, few new T cells are recruited.

In its sample, this clonotype was seen a few times. Its antigen is currently unknown. TCRdb itself ran the RT-PCR reads through MiXCR, one entry per CDR3 protein. The data hold hundreds of thousands of distinct CDR3 sequences, with 15% to 19% observed a single time. The CDR3 has 17 amino acids. Trimming at V came to 4 bases and at J to 4 bases, leaving 16 bases not matched to a gene. CDR1 and CDR2 (germline): SGHRS, YFSETQ. This clonotype was sampled from a man aged 45-65 years who received an inactivated influenza vaccine. The chain uses TRBV5-1 and TRBJ2-5; 7 bases line up with TRBD2. The starting material was PBMCs from blood, obtained less than 13 days after vaccination. The CDR3 is CASSPSLIAGLLETQYF. The CDR3 DNA sequence: TGCGCCAGCAGCCCCTCCCTCATAGCGGGTTTGTTAGAGACCCAGTACTTC.